This T cell receptor (beta chain) derives from a study of T-cell memory formation after mild COVID-19. General study results and limits: Clones shrinking between day 15 and 85 showed a balanced CD4/CD8 split, and those that grew later tilted toward CD4+. Most CD4+ clones that shrank were in CM and EM, while CD8+ ones turned up in EMRA. Pre-infection memory contained some responding clones, which suggested that cross-reactive memory had joined.

A 5'RACE reaction primed in the constant segment made cDNA libraries of TCR alpha and TCR beta, and these carried sample barcodes and UMIs. One entry per CDR3 protein results from TCRdb running MiXCR on the 5' RACE reads. The sample lists under 550,000 distinct CDR3 sequences; under 20% were seen once. In regard to this clonotype: Its specificity is unknown.

With 0 bases removed from V and 2 bases from J, the gap between germline ends came to 3 bases. The CDR3 extends over 13 amino acids. Germline loops: CDR1 SGHAT, CDR2 FQNNGV. The J gene is TRBJ2-3, the V gene TRBV11-2; no firm D call. The sequenced sample consisted of PBMCs or a T cell subset sorted from them (not recorded which). The TCR was taken from a young man who had mild COVID-19 (a few samples of this study predate the infection). Cell type and time point are not known. CDR3: CASSLETTDTQYF. CDR3 nucleotide sequence: TGTGCCAGCAGCTTAGAGACCACAGATACGCAGTATTTT.